Listed below are T cell receptor beta chains from one sample, sequenced in a study of response to subunit inactivated influenza vaccine. In TCRdb, the RT-PCR reads were re-called with MiXCR into one record per CDR3 protein. The table records fewer than 250,000 distinct CDR3 sequences, about 15% of them present only once. The input for sequencing was CD8+ T cells sorted from PBMCs, taken roughly 5 days after vaccination. The receptors here all came from a man aged 45-65 years who received an inactivated influenza vaccine. Both conserved end residues are part of each CDR3. D genes are given only for firm matches. A clone size is listed for some rows: how often the clone was seen (once, few, many), or a class if it is expanded.

clone size,D gene,V gene,J gene,CDR3 DNA,CDR3 protein
few,TRBD1,TRBV4-3,TRBJ2-2,TGCGCCAGCAGCCCTGTCTGGACAGGGAGCACCGGGGAGCTGTTTTTT,CASSPVWTGSTGELFF
NA,TRBD2,TRBV5-1,TRBJ2-7,TGCGCCAGCAGCTTGGCCGTAGGACTAGCGGGAGGCCCCCCCTACGAGCAGTACTTC,CASSLAVGLAGGPPYEQYF
few,TRBD1,TRBV20-1,TRBJ1-1,TGCAGTGCTTGGGACAGAGGTGAAGCTTTCTTT,CSAWDRGEAFF
few,NA,TRBV2,TRBJ1-4,TGTGCCAGCACAGGGGCTAATGAAAAACTGTTTTTT,CASTGANEKLFF
NA,NA,TRBV20-1,TRBJ1-1,TGCAGTGCTAGAGGGCAGTCCATAACTGAAGCTTTCTTT,CSARGQSITEAFF
NA,NA,TRBV6-2/TRBV6-3,TRBJ2-7,TGTGCCAGCAGACCCGGAGGGAGGCTCTACGAGCAGTACTTC,CASRPGGRLYEQYF
NA,NA,TRBV7-9,TRBJ2-7,TGTGCCAGCAGCTTGGGCCAGGAACGAGGTAGGCAGTACTTC,CASSLGQERGRQYF
NA,TRBD1,TRBV4-1,TRBJ2-2,TGCGCCAGCAGCCAACATCCCGTCAGGGGGATGGGCACCGGGGAGCTGTTTTTT,CASSQHPVRGMGTGELFF
few,TRBD2,TRBV7-9,TRBJ2-1,TGTGCCAGCAGCCCCACCCGTGCTAGCGGGAGACCCGAGCAGTTCTTC,CASSPTRASGRPEQFF
few,TRBD1,TRBV16,TRBJ1-2,TGTGCCAGCAGCGGGAAAAGGACAGGGGGCGCCAACTATGGCTACACCTTC,CASSGKRTGGANYGYTF
few,NA,TRBV4-1,TRBJ1-4,TGCGCCAGCAGCCAAGATCGGAGCCAGTTTCTTGAAAAACTGTTTTTT,CASSQDRSQFLEKLFF
few,NA,TRBV7-9,TRBJ2-7,TGTGCCACGGTTAGTTTAGACTCCTACGAGCAGTACTTC,CATVSLDSYEQYF
few,TRBD1,TRBV6-5,TRBJ2-1,TGTGCCAGCAGTTACGGTGGGACAGGGGGCGATGAGCAGTTCTTC,CASSYGGTGGDEQFF
few,NA,TRBV9,TRBJ2-3,TGTGCCAGCAGCCCAGCGACAGGGAGGGGCACAGATACGCAGTATTTT,CASSPATGRGTDTQYF
NA,TRBD1,TRBV4-1,TRBJ2-7,TGCGCCAGCAGCCAGGCCGGGACAGGGGAATACGAGCAGTACTTC,CASSQAGTGEYEQYF
NA,NA,TRBV20-1,TRBJ2-7,TGCAGTGCTAGAAGCCAAATGGGGGCCTACGAGCAGTACTTC,CSARSQMGAYEQYF
few,TRBD1,TRBV18,TRBJ2-3,TGTGCCAGCTCACCATTTTCTGGGGTCGGGGACAGAAGCACAGATACGCAGTATTTT,CASSPFSGVGDRSTDTQYF
NA,TRBD1,TRBV29-1,TRBJ2-1,TGCAGCGTTGAAGATCTTCGGGACAGCAGGGTCAATCAGCAGTTCTTC,CSVEDLRDSRVNQQFF
NA,NA,TRBV4-3,TRBJ2-1,TGCGCCAGCAGCCAAGGCGCGGGACACAATGAGCAGTTCTTC,CASSQGAGHNEQFF
many,NA,TRBV2,TRBJ1-5,TGTGCCAGCAGTGAGGGTCTAGGAAGCCGACTTTATAGCAATCAGCCCCAGCATTTT,CASSEGLGSRLYSNQPQHF
few,TRBD2,TRBV7-2,TRBJ2-2,TGTGCCAGCCTGGGACTAGGACTTTTCACCGGGGAGCTGTTTTTT,CASLGLGLFTGELFF
few,NA,TRBV20-1,TRBJ2-1,TGCCGGGCCGACTCCTACAATGAGCAGTTCTTC,CRADSYNEQFF
NA,TRBD2,TRBV7-9,TRBJ2-1,TGTGCCAGCAGCTTAACAGGACTAGCTGGCCCTGAGCAGTTCTTC,CASSLTGLAGPEQFF
many,TRBD2,TRBV20-1,TRBJ2-1,TGCAGTGCTAGAGATGAGTCTAGCGGAACCTCCTACAATGAGCAGTTCTTC,CSARDESSGTSYNEQFF
NA,NA,TRBV27,TRBJ2-7,TGTGCCAGCAGTTTATCCGGCGGAAAGTACGAGCAGTACTTC,CASSLSGGKYEQYF
NA,NA,TRBV6-2/TRBV6-3,TRBJ2-1,TGTGCCAGCAGTTATCCGGGACCCAACTGCTTC,CASSYPGPNCF
many,NA,TRBV7-8,TRBJ2-3,TGTGCCAGCAGCCTCCCGGGACACACAGATACGCAGTATTTT,CASSLPGHTDTQYF
NA,TRBD2,TRBV5-6,TRBJ2-7,TGTGCCAGCAGCATTAGCGGGGGGGGATTCTACGAGCAGTACTTC,CASSISGGGFYEQYF
NA,NA,TRBV7-9,TRBJ2-2,TGTGCCAGCAGCCCCACCGTAGGGGAGCTGTTTTTT,CASSPTVGELFF
few,NA,TRBV28,TRBJ2-1,TGTGCCAGCAGTTTGGGGCTTACGACTTACAATGAGCAGTTCTTC,CASSLGLTTYNEQFF
few,NA,TRBV6-2/TRBV6-3,TRBJ1-5,TGTGCCAGCAGCCACAGGCCTTATAGCAATCAGCCCCAGCATTTT,CASSHRPYSNQPQHF
NA,NA,TRBV29-1,TRBJ1-4,TGCAGCACCGGACAGAGTAATGAAAAACTGTTTTTT,CSTGQSNEKLFF
many,NA,TRBV4-1,TRBJ1-1,TGCGCCAGCAGCCCCCGGACGGGGGGAATGAACACTGAAGCTTTCTTT,CASSPRTGGMNTEAFF
NA,NA,TRBV18,TRBJ2-3,TGTGCCAGCTCATTATACAGGGGACTCCCCACAGATACGCAGTATTTT,CASSLYRGLPTDTQYF
NA,TRBD1,TRBV29-1,TRBJ2-7,TGCAGCGTTGAGACACAGGGGACCCCCTACGAGCAGTACTTC,CSVETQGTPYEQYF
NA,NA,TRBV7-9,TRBJ2-5,TGTGCCAGCAGCTCCTGGAGATCCGAAGAGACCCAGTACTTC,CASSSWRSEETQYF
NA,NA,TRBV2,TRBJ2-7,TGTGCCAGCAGTGAAAGGGCCTACGAGCAGTACTTC,CASSERAYEQYF
few,NA,TRBV4-2,TRBJ2-2,TGTGCCAGCAGCCATGAGTCCGGGGAGCTGTTTTTT,CASSHESGELFF
many,NA,TRBV20-1,TRBJ1-1,TGCAGTGCTTCGGACCTACTGAACACTGAAGCTTTCTTT,CSASDLLNTEAFF
few,TRBD1,TRBV4-3,TRBJ1-2,TGCGCCAGCAGCCGAGAAGACAGGGATAATGGCTACACCTTC,CASSREDRDNGYTF
few,TRBD1,TRBV4-3,TRBJ2-7,TGCGCCAGCAGCCAGGAAGAACCGGGACAGGGAATAGCCTACGAGCAGTACTTC,CASSQEEPGQGIAYEQYF
few,TRBD1,TRBV7-8,TRBJ2-7,TGTGCCAGCAGTTTGGACAGGGGTCTAAACGAGCAGTACTTC,CASSLDRGLNEQYF
NA,NA,TRBV11-2,TRBJ1-1,TGTGCCAGCAGCGCGCACAGTGGGATGAACACTGAAGCTTTCTTT,CASSAHSGMNTEAFF
few,NA,TRBV5-1,TRBJ2-7,TGCGCCAGCAGCTTGGGATTCGTAGGACCCTTCTACGAGCAGTACTTC,CASSLGFVGPFYEQYF
NA,TRBD1,TRBV27,TRBJ1-1,TGTGCCAGCAACCGGGACAGGGTCGCCGGCACTGAAGCTTTCTTT,CASNRDRVAGTEAFF
many,TRBD2,TRBV25-1,TRBJ2-3,TGTGCCAGCAGTGAATTGAGCGGGAGGGCCGGAACAGATACGCAGTATTTT,CASSELSGRAGTDTQYF
NA,NA,TRBV7-9,TRBJ1-1,TGTGCCAGCAGCCCGAGCGAGGGTGGGGCTGAAGCTTTCTTT,CASSPSEGGAEAFF
few,NA,TRBV12-3/TRBV12-4,TRBJ2-1,TGTGCCAGCAGTTTTCGTTTAGGTTCCTACAATGAGCAGTTCTTC,CASSFRLGSYNEQFF
NA,TRBD1,TRBV28,TRBJ1-1,TGTGCCAGCCGGGACAGGAACACTGAAGCTTTCTTT,CASRDRNTEAFF
NA,TRBD2,TRBV7-3,TRBJ2-7,TGTGCCAGCAGTTCGGGACTAGCGGGAGATGAGCAGTACTTC,CASSSGLAGDEQYF
many,TRBD1,TRBV7-8,TRBJ1-2,TGTGCCAGCAGCTTAACTCCCGGGACAGGGGGGGACGGCTACACCTTC,CASSLTPGTGGDGYTF